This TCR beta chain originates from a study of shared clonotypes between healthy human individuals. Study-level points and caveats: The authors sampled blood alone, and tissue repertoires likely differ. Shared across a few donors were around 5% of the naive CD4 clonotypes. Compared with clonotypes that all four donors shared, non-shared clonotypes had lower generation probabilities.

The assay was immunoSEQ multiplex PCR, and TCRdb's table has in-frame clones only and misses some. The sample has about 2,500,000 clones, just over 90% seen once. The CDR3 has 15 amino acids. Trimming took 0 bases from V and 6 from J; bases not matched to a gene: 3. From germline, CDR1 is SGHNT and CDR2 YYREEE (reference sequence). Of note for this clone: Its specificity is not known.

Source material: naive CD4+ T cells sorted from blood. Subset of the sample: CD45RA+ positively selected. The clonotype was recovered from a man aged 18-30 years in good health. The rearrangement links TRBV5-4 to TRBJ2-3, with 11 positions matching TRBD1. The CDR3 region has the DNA TGTGCCAGCAGCTTGGGGACAGGGGGCCAGGATACGCAGTATTTT. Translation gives CASSLGTGGQDTQYF.